This passage covers 31 T cell receptor beta chains from one sample sequenced in a study of cytomegalovirus exposure and HLA in healthy donors. It was with 60 Vbeta and 13 Jbeta primers that the PCR ran. The protocol was immunoSEQ multiplex PCR, while the TCRdb copy is restricted to in-frame clones and leaves out a portion. The repertoire has 110,000 or so clones, over 70% of them found once; the top ten carry around 4%. The sequenced material came from PBMCs. The source of these receptors is a woman aged 40-49 years in good health and CMV-seropositive.

The CDR3 loop reads CASSYGTYQETQYF. The CDR3 bases are TGTGCCAGCAGCTATGGGACTTACCAAGAGACCCAGTACTTC. The chain links TRBV7-2 to TRBJ2-5, with D possibly TRBD2 on 6 matching bases. Trimming took 4 bases from V and 0 from J, leaving 9 bases between them. Germline-derived CDR1 and CDR2 are SGHTA and FQGNSA. CDR3 length equals 14 residues. The full variable domain, completed using reference TRBV7-2 and TRBJ2-5, is GAGVSQSPSNKVTEKGKDVELRCDPISGHTALYWYRQSLGQGLEFLIYFQGNSAPDKSGLPSDRFSAERTGGSVSTLTIQRTQQEDSAVYLCASSYGTYQETQYFGPGTRLLVL.

CDR3 in DNA: TGTGCCAGCAGCTTAGTTGGAGTATCCATATATTTT. The encoded protein is CASSLVGVSIYF. J is TRBJ1-3 and V is TRBV13, with no clear D. Looked up from germline, CDR1 is PRHDT and CDR2 is FYEKMQ (reference sequence). CDR3 length: 12 residues. Deletions cut 1 base from V and 11 bases from J, with 9 bases between. Supplemented by reference TRBV13 and TRBJ1-3, the full variable domain reads AAGVIQSPRHLIKEKRETATLKCYPIPRHDTVYWYQQGPGQDPQFLISFYEKMQSDKGSIPDRFSAQQFSDYHSELNMSSLELGDSALYFCASSLVGVSIYFGEGSWLTVV.

CDR3 protein: CASSLGQNNSPLHF. In nucleotides, the CDR3 is TGCGCCAGCAGCCTGGGACAGAATAATTCACCCCTCCACTTT. The chain couples TRBV5-1 to TRBJ1-6; 7 nucleotides agree with TRBD1. V was clipped by 4 bases and J by 5 bases; unmatched bases: 3. The CDR3 length is 14 residues. Per germline, CDR1 SGHRS and CDR2 YFSETQ.

CDR3 residues: CASSQPQGNHEQFF. Here the CDR3 DNA reads TGCGCCAGCAGCCAACCGCAGGGGAACCATGAGCAGTTCTTC. This chain links TRBV4-1 with TRBJ2-1; D might be TRBD1 (6 bases). CDR1 is MGHRA and CDR2 is YSYEKL in the germline V gene. The CDR3 is made up of 14 amino acids. The ends were cut back, 2 bases at V and 8 bases at J, with 13 bases in the middle.

As concerns this clone: The sample holds other DNA sequences that translate to the same CDR3. The chain recombines TRBV27 with TRBJ2-7; no firm D call. Trimming removed 6 bases at V and 2 bases at J, with 11 bases between. Germline lookup yields CDR1 MNHEY and CDR2 SMNVEV (reference sequence). This CDR3 spans 13 amino acids. The CDR3 DNA follows: TGTGCCAGCAGATTGACACGAGCCTACGAGCAGTACTTC. This encodes CASRLTRAYEQYF.

This clone was seen more than once but under ten times. The gene calls are TRBV2 and TRBJ1-2; 11 bases are shared with TRBD1. Germline CDR1 reads SNHLY; CDR2 reads FYNNEI. CDR3 length: 12 residues. With 6 bases clipped from V and 8 bases from J, the junction kept 2 bases outside the gene matches. The CDR3: CASSGTGGGYTF. The DNA of the CDR3 is TGTGCCAGCAGCGGGACAGGGGGAGGCTACACCTTC.

The V gene is TRBV7-8, the J gene TRBJ1-1, with 9 bases aligning to TRBD1. Germline trimming cut 4 bases from V and 1 base from J; bases unmatched to any gene: 13. Germline V gene data show CDR1 as SGHVS and CDR2 as FQNEAQ. The CDR3 is made up of 18 amino acids. In DNA, the CDR3 is TGTGCCAGCAGCTCCCGACACGGACAGGGGCTAGGGAACACTGAAGCTTTCTTT. Its translation: CASSSRHGQGLGNTEAFF.

The chain recombines TRBV5-6 with TRBJ1-5, with a possible D match to TRBD1 (5 bases). V lost 2 bases and J lost 9, with 12 bases in between. The CDR3 has 13 residues. Looked up from germline, CDR1 is SGHDT and CDR2 is YYEEEE. CDR3 nucleotide sequence: TGTGCCAGCAGCTTCCAGGGAAGAGGGCCCCAGCATTTT. Protein: CASSFQGRGPQHF.

The J gene is TRBJ2-5, the V gene TRBV5-1; D remains unclear. CDR1 and CDR2 (germline): SGHRS, YFSETQ. The V end lost 3 bases, the J end lost 3 bases, and 24 bases lay between the germline ends. The CDR3 extends over 18 amino acids. CDR3: CASSSRGKVTNIEETQYF. CDR3 coding DNA: TGCGCCAGCAGCTCCCGCGGTAAGGTCACTAACATTGAAGAGACCCAGTACTTC.

The gene calls are TRBV5-1 and TRBJ1-3, with D possibly TRBD1 on 5 matching bases. The CDR3 runs 17 residues. The ends were cut back, 6 bases at V and 0 bases at J, with 19 bases in the middle. The V gene's germline CDR1 is SGHRS and CDR2 YFSETQ. As DNA, the CDR3 is TGCGCCAGCACCGAGCGTGACAGAAGCTTCTCTGGAAACACCATATATTTT. It codes for CASTERDRSFSGNTIYF.

The CDR3 sequence is CASGWTGGNGYTF. For the CDR3, the DNA is TGTGCCAGCGGATGGACAGGAGGGAATGGCTACACCTTC. The genes are TRBV2 and TRBJ1-2, with 7 nucleotides matching TRBD1. J was trimmed by 6 bases and V by 8 bases; bases with no gene match: 9. Germline CDR1 SNHLY, CDR2 FYNNEI. The CDR3 extends over 13 amino acids.

The rearrangement uses TRBV19 and TRBJ2-1; TRBD2 is a possible D gene (5 bases). Germline CDR1 and CDR2: LNHDA and SQIVND (reference sequence). The CDR3 is 14 amino acids. Between the trimmed V and J ends, which lost 5 bases and 9 bases, there was a span of 17 bases. The CDR3 DNA sequence: TGTGCCAGTAGTCCTCAAGCGGATTTAATTGAGCAGTTCTTC. Translating gives CASSPQADLIEQFF.

V is TRBV9 and J is TRBJ2-3, with 7 bases matching TRBD2. V shed 0 bases and J 5 bases; nucleotides not matched to a gene: 9. The CDR3 spans 16 residues. Germline loops: CDR1 SGDLS, CDR2 YYNGEE. CDR3 region: CASSVEGSGFQDTQYF. DNA for the CDR3: TGTGCCAGCAGCGTAGAAGGTAGCGGGTTCCAAGATACGCAGTATTTT.

Only one count was recorded for this clone. V and J are TRBV7-3 and TRBJ1-3; D is uncertain. V lost 1 base and J 2 bases, leaving 9 bases between the germline ends. The CDR3 length is 15 residues. Germline loops: CDR1 SGHTA, CDR2 FQGTGA. The CDR3, as DNA: TGTGCCAGCAGCTTAAGAGGGTCACCTGGAAACACCATATATTTT. This translates into CASSLRGSPGNTIYF. Combining the CDR3 with reference TRBV7-3 and TRBJ1-3 gives the whole variable domain GAGVSQTPSNKVTEKGKYVELRCDPISGHTALYWYRQSLGQGPEFLIYFQGTGAADDSGLPNDRFFAVRPEGSVSTLKIQRTERGDSAVYLCASSLRGSPGNTIYFGEGSWLTVV.

The V call is TRBV9, the J call TRBJ1-2; D is unresolved. The CDR3 loop spans 12 amino acids. V dropped 2 bases and J dropped 7 bases, with 9 bases sitting between them. From germline, CDR1 is SGDLS and CDR2 YYNGEE. This CDR3 reads CASSVPGSGYTF. Here the CDR3 DNA reads TGTGCCAGCAGCGTTCCGGGTTCTGGCTACACCTTC.

V usage is TRBV7-9 and J usage is TRBJ1-4, with 9 positions matching TRBD1. From germline, CDR1 is SEHNR and CDR2 FQNEAQ (reference sequence). V trimming: 5 bases; J trimming: 2 bases; junction bases outside the gene matches: 3. CDR3 length: 15 amino acids. CDR3 protein: CASSRDRVTNEKLFF. The CDR3 coding sequence is TGTGCCAGCAGCCGGGACAGGGTGACTAATGAAAAACTGTTTTTT.

The chain combines TRBV5-8 with TRBJ1-6; possibly TRBD1 for D (5 bases). This CDR3 has 17 residues. V lost 0 bases, J lost 5 bases, and 15 bases lay in between. Germline-derived CDR1 and CDR2 are SGHTS and YDEGEE. The CDR3 region is CASSLVRLRGDNSPLHF. In DNA form, the CDR3 reads TGTGCCAGCAGCTTGGTCCGGCTTCGGGGGGATAATTCACCCCTCCACTTT.

The CDR3 loop is CASSRDRVGSETQYF. CDR3 sequence (DNA): TGTGCCAGCAGTCGGGACAGGGTTGGGTCGGAGACCCAGTACTTC. The V call is TRBV2, the J call TRBJ2-5, with 9 bases identical to TRBD1. Losses at the gene ends were 5 bases for V and 5 bases for J; bases not matched to a gene: 9. The CDR3 is made up of 15 amino acids. Germline-derived CDR1 and CDR2 are SNHLY and FYNNEI. The complete variable domain, with remaining parts taken from reference TRBV2 and TRBJ2-5, reads EPEVTQTPSHQVTQMGQEVILRCVPISNHLYFYWYRQILGQKVEFLVSFYNNEISEKSEIFDDQFSVERPDGSNFTLKIRSTKLEDSAMYFCASSRDRVGSETQYFGPGTRLLVL.

V and J are TRBV2 and TRBJ1-5; D not certain. CDR3 length: 14 residues. Trimming took off 7 bases at V and 7 bases at J, with 17 bases between the two ends. Per germline, CDR1 SNHLY and CDR2 FYNNEI. The CDR3: CASTPGDSIQPQHF. In nucleotides, the CDR3 is TGTGCCAGCACTCCCGGGGATAGTATCCAGCCCCAGCATTTT.

This clone was recorded a few times. At one end, the junction sequence differs from germline, possibly due to a read error. The CDR3 reads CASTQDLGTGLGETQYF. For the CDR3, the DNA is TGTGCCAGCACCCAAGATTTGGGGACAGGTTTAGGGGAGACCCAGTACTTC. The chain employs TRBV14 and TRBJ2-5, with 8 bases that match TRBD1. The CDR3 contains 17 residues. Germline CDR1 reads SGHDN; CDR2 reads FVKESK.

This clone is a singleton in its sample. The chain has TRBV9 and TRBJ2-1, with 8 nucleotides matching TRBD2. V lost 2 bases to trimming and J lost 3 bases; unmatched junction nucleotides: 4. This CDR3 is built from 15 residues. Germline lookup yields CDR1 SGDLS and CDR2 YYNGEE. CDR3 DNA sequence: TGTGCCAGCAGCGTTACTAGCGGCCTCTACAATGAGCAGTTCTTC. It codes for CASSVTSGLYNEQFF. Full variable domain (missing parts from reference TRBV9 and TRBJ2-1): DSGVTQTPKHLITATGQRVTLRCSPRSGDLSVYWYQQSLDQGLQFLIQYYNGEERAKGNILERFSAQQFPDLHSELNLSSLELGDSALYFCASSVTSGLYNEQFFGPGTRLTVL.

V and J are TRBV7-9 and TRBJ1-1, with D maybe TRBD1 (5 bases). Germline V gene data show CDR1 as SEHNR and CDR2 as FQNEAQ (reference sequence). This CDR3 is 16 amino acids long. Trimming stripped 4 bases from V and 1 base from J, with 16 bases between. The CDR3 nucleotides read TGTGCCAGCAGCTCCGGAGGGGTGGCCTCGAACACTGAAGCTTTCTTT. Translated, it gives CASSSGGVASNTEAFF.

This chain uses TRBV14 with TRBJ2-3; maybe TRBD2 (6 bases). The CDR3 spans 15 residues. Looked up from germline, CDR1 is SGHDN and CDR2 is FVKESK. V shed 2 bases and J shed 2 bases, with 11 bases lying between them. Here the CDR3 DNA reads TGTGCCAGCAGCCAAACGTTGCGGGACACAGATACGCAGTATTTT. Encoded protein: CASSQTLRDTDTQYF.

V is TRBV6-1 and J is TRBJ1-2, with D unresolved. Germline V lookup: CDR1 MNHNS, CDR2 SASEGT. The CDR3 has 13 residues. Trimming shortened V by 5 bases and J by 4 bases, and 11 bases separated the two germline ends. CDR3 nucleotide sequence: TGTGCCAGCAGTCCCTCAGGTGCCTATGGCTACACCTTC. It translates to CASSPSGAYGYTF.

The chain links TRBV9 to TRBJ2-7; D may be TRBD1 (6 bases). Trimming shortened V by 3 bases and J by 3 bases, and 13 bases separated the two germline ends. CDR1 SGDLS and CDR2 YYNGEE come from the germline V gene. CDR3 size: 14 residues. CDR3 nucleotide sequence: TGTGCCAGCAGCGCCGGGGACACCAACTACGAGCAGTACTTC. It translates to CASSAGDTNYEQYF. The variable domain in full, completed from reference TRBV9 and TRBJ2-7, reads DSGVTQTPKHLITATGQRVTLRCSPRSGDLSVYWYQQSLDQGLQFLIQYYNGEERAKGNILERFSAQQFPDLHSELNLSSLELGDSALYFCASSAGDTNYEQYFGPGTRLTVT.

The chain is built from TRBV7-9 and TRBJ2-7; 7 bases line up with TRBD2. Germline V lookup: CDR1 SEHNR, CDR2 FQNEAQ (reference sequence). J was trimmed by 7 bases and V by 0 bases; bases with no gene match: 9. The CDR3 runs 15 residues. DNA for the CDR3: TGTGCCAGCAGCTTAGCGGAGGCGGGGGTATGGGAGCAGTACTTC. Protein: CASSLAEAGVWEQYF. Full variable domain (rest looked up from reference TRBV7-9 and TRBJ2-7): DTGVSQNPRHKITKRGQNVTFRCDPISEHNRLYWYRQTLGQGPEFLTYFQNEAQLEKSRLLSDRFSAERPKGSFSTLEIQRTEQGDSAMYLCASSLAEAGVWEQYFGPGTRLTVT.

This clone occurred a few times. Sequence at one end of the junction differs from germline and may be a read error. The rearrangement links TRBV9 to TRBJ2-5; 11 positions match TRBD1. This CDR3 has 15 amino acids. Germline loops: CDR1 SGDLS, CDR2 YYNGEE. This CDR3 reads CASSAGQGALEAQYF. CDR3 in DNA: TGTGCCAGCAGCGCAGGACAGGGGGCTTTAGAGGCCCAGTACTTC.

The chain recombines TRBV11-2 with TRBJ2-2; 8 bases are a match to TRBD1. The V segment lost 5 bases and the J segment 1 base; nucleotides outside the gene matches: 9. The CDR3 extends over 17 amino acids. The germline V gene encodes CDR1 SGHAT and CDR2 FQNNGV. The CDR3 DNA reads as TGTGCCAGCAGCACATACCCAGGGGGCGGGAACACCGGGGAGCTGTTTTTT. It is translated as CASSTYPGGGNTGELFF.

The CDR3 loop is CASSIGTVSEKLFF. The DNA of the CDR3 is TGCGCCAGCAGCATTGGGACAGTGAGTGAAAAACTGTTTTTT. V is TRBV5-1 and J is TRBJ1-4, with 7 positions matching TRBD1. This CDR3 region has 14 residues. CDR1 SGHRS and CDR2 YFSETQ come from the germline V gene. The V segment lost 4 bases and the J segment 7 bases; nucleotides outside the gene matches: 7.

The V call is TRBV9, the J call TRBJ1-2, with D maybe TRBD1 (6 bases). V was pared by 3 bases and J by 8 bases, with 26 bases between. Germline CDR1 and CDR2: SGDLS and YYNGEE. The CDR3 spans 17 residues. Written as DNA, the CDR3 is TGTGCCAGCAGCGCCAGAACGGGGACACGGGCCTTGGGGGGCTACACCTTC. This encodes CASSARTGTRALGGYTF.

This clone turned up a few times. The V gene is TRBV27, the J gene TRBJ1-6; TRBD1 matches 8 bases. The CDR3 is 16 amino acids. The trim removed 4 bases at V and 5 bases at J, leaving 7 bases unmatched. The germline V gene encodes CDR1 MNHEY and CDR2 SMNVEV (reference sequence). In DNA, the CDR3 is TGTGCCAGCAGTTCTCGACAGGGGTGGGATAATTCACCCCTCCACTTT. It codes for CASSSRQGWDNSPLHF.